Shown below are 26 T cell receptor beta chains from a single sample sequenced in a study of cytomegalovirus exposure and HLA in healthy donors. The PCR had 60 Vbeta and 13 Jbeta primers. Clones were sequenced by immunoSEQ multiplex PCR, and TCRdb holds only the in-frame ones, with some missing. The table records 110,000 to 150,000 clones, roughly four fifths of them present only once. Material for sequencing was PBMCs. Source of these receptors: a male donor in good health and CMV-seronegative.

This clone has a handful of counts. This rearrangement joins TRBV7-2 to TRBJ2-3; TRBD1 agrees at 9 bases. In germline, CDR1 is SGHTA, CDR2 FQGNSA. The CDR3 length is 15 residues. The trim removed 2 bases at V and 3 bases at J, leaving 3 bases unmatched. For the CDR3, the DNA is TGTGCCAGCAGCTTACCTGGACAGGGGACAGATACGCAGTATTTT. The encoded protein is CASSLPGQGTDTQYF.

V and J are TRBV15 and TRBJ1-2, with D hard to call. Germline CDR1 LNHNV, CDR2 YYDKDF (reference sequence). The V and J ends lost 2 bases and 3 bases respectively, with 13 bases between them. CDR3 length: 15 residues. CDR3 bases: TGTGCCACCAGCAGACCCGACAAGGCTTACTATGGCTACACCTTC. Its translation: CATSRPDKAYYGYTF.

This rearrangement joins TRBV6-5 to TRBJ1-2, with D perhaps matching TRBD1 (6 bases). V lost 4 bases to trimming and J lost 2 bases, with 8 bases between them. The germline V gene has CDR1 MNHEY and CDR2 SVGAGI. The CDR3 spans 13 residues. The CDR3 nucleotides are TGTGCCAGCAGTTTCACAGGGAACTATGGCTACACCTTC. This translates into CASSFTGNYGYTF.

This rearrangement joins TRBV7-2 to TRBJ2-1; D gene unclear. V dropped 1 base and J dropped 7 bases, with 11 bases sitting between them. Germline V gives CDR1 SGHTA, CDR2 FQGNSA. This CDR3 spans 14 amino acids. For the CDR3, the DNA is TGTGCCAGCAGCTTAGGTAGCTGGTCGAATGAGCAGTTCTTC. Its translation: CASSLGSWSNEQFF.

The chain recombines TRBV7-3 with TRBJ2-2; weak D call: TRBD1 (7 bases). V was pared by 1 base and J by 0 bases, with 9 bases between. Per the germline V gene, CDR1 is SGHTA and CDR2 is FQGTGA. This CDR3 region has 16 residues. The CDR3 region has the DNA TGTGCCAGCAGCTTAAGCGGGACAGCGAACACCGGGGAGCTGTTTTTT. Amino acid sequence: CASSLSGTANTGELFF.

The V gene is TRBV4-1, the J gene TRBJ2-5, with 10 bases fitting TRBD2. The CDR3 covers 16 residues. Looked up from germline, CDR1 is MGHRA and CDR2 is YSYEKL. The V gene end was trimmed by 1 base and the J gene end by 4 bases; junction bases not matched to a gene: 6. CDR3 sequence reads: CASSQGRAGGRETQYF. In DNA, the CDR3 is TGCGCCAGCAGCCAAGGGCGAGCGGGGGGGCGAGAGACCCAGTACTTC.

The gene calls are TRBV19 and TRBJ2-2; 10 nucleotides agree with TRBD1. The V gene's germline CDR1 is LNHDA and CDR2 SQIVND (reference sequence). The CDR3 contains 17 residues. Trimming at V came to 8 bases and at J to 6 bases, leaving 15 bases not matched to a gene. This CDR3 reads CASEMGQGWNRAGELFF. The CDR3, as DNA: TGTGCCAGTGAGATGGGACAGGGGTGGAATAGGGCCGGGGAGCTGTTTTTT.

The V call is TRBV5-1, the J call TRBJ1-2; TRBD1 agrees at 7 bases. The germline gives CDR1 SGHRS, CDR2 YFSETQ. The CDR3 loop spans 15 amino acids. Trimming cost V 4 bases and J 5 bases; bases outside gene matches: 11. The CDR3 region has the DNA TGCGCCAGCAGCCCGGACAGTAGGGACAGATATGGCTACACCTTC. This encodes CASSPDSRDRYGYTF.

The J gene is TRBJ2-1, the V gene TRBV13, with 10 positions matching TRBD2. CDR1 is PRHDT and CDR2 is FYEKMQ in the germline V gene (reference sequence). The trim removed 3 bases at V and 5 bases at J, leaving 4 bases unmatched. The CDR3 spans 15 residues. The CDR3 nucleotides read TGTGCCAGCAGCTTCACTAGCGGGACAGACAATGAGCAGTTCTTC. This encodes CASSFTSGTDNEQFF.

The chain couples TRBV19 to TRBJ2-7; TRBD1 matches at 9 bases. Unmatched junction bases numbered 3, after V lost 3 bases and J lost 0 bases. Germline lookup yields CDR1 LNHDA and CDR2 SQIVND (reference sequence). The CDR3 is 15 residues long. CDR3 nucleotide sequence: TGTGCCAGTAGTATGGGACAGGGATACTCCTACGAGCAGTACTTC. Its translation: CASSMGQGYSYEQYF.

The chain is built from TRBV9 and TRBJ2-3; 7 bases match TRBD1. The trim removed 0 bases at V and 2 bases at J, leaving 6 bases unmatched. Germline CDR1 and CDR2: SGDLS and YYNGEE. The CDR3 has 16 residues. CDR3 loop: CASSVGGTAVTDTQYF. The CDR3 DNA reads as TGTGCCAGCAGCGTAGGGGGGACAGCAGTCACAGATACGCAGTATTTT.

J is TRBJ2-2 and V is TRBV7-3, with D perhaps TRBD2 (6 bases). The V end lost 6 bases, the J end lost 8 bases, and 16 bases lay between the germline ends. CDR1 and CDR2 from the germline V gene are SGHTA and FQGTGA. The CDR3 is 14 amino acids. CDR3 loop: CASRAGPSLGELFF. The CDR3 DNA follows: TGTGCCAGCAGGGCGGGACCCTCTTTAGGGGAGCTGTTTTTT.

V is TRBV15 and J is TRBJ1-2; TRBD1 matches 8 bases. Germline V gene data show CDR1 as LNHNV and CDR2 as YYDKDF (reference sequence). The ends lost 1 base at V and 4 bases at J; junction bases unmatched: 2. This CDR3 region has 14 residues. CDR3 in DNA: TGTGCCACCAGCAGAGTCGACAGGGGCTATGGCTACACCTTC. Its translation: CATSRVDRGYGYTF.

This clone was counted a few times. This rearrangement joins TRBV5-4 to TRBJ2-7; D is undetermined. Looked up from germline, CDR1 is SGHNT and CDR2 is YYREEE (reference sequence). CDR3 size: 14 residues. V dropped 7 bases and J dropped 6 bases, with 20 bases sitting between them. The CDR3: CASPSVSAVCEQYF. The CDR3 DNA is TGTGCCAGCCCCTCTGTAAGTGCGGTCTGCGAGCAGTACTTC.

The V gene is TRBV6-1, the J gene TRBJ2-4; 12 bases fit TRBD2. Looked up from germline, CDR1 is MNHNS and CDR2 is SASEGT. Trimming at V came to 3 bases and at J to 2 bases, leaving 11 bases not matched to a gene. The CDR3 spans 19 residues. The CDR3 nucleotides read TGTGCCAGCAGTGAGCGGACTAGCGGGATCCCCCAATCCAAAAACATTCAGTACTTC. It encodes CASSERTSGIPQSKNIQYF.

This clone was observed a handful of times. This chain links TRBV9 with TRBJ2-5; D perhaps matches TRBD2 (5 bases). This CDR3 is 14 amino acids long. Trimming pared 0 bases from V and 0 bases from J, leaving 6 bases between. Germline CDR1 is SGDLS and CDR2 is YYNGEE. The CDR3 reads CASSVGRYQETQYF. The DNA for the CDR3 is TGTGCCAGCAGCGTAGGGAGGTACCAAGAGACCCAGTACTTC.

J is TRBJ2-7 and V is TRBV4-3, with TRBD2 identical over 13 bases. CDR1 is LGHNA, CDR2 YSLEER, per germline. There are 16 residues in the CDR3. Trimming took 2 bases from V and 5 from J; bases not matched to a gene: 6. CDR3 protein: CASSQSGLAGEDEQYF. CDR3 sequence (DNA): TGCGCCAGCAGCCAATCCGGACTAGCGGGAGAGGACGAGCAGTACTTC.

The genes are TRBV5-1 and TRBJ2-1, with 7 bases identical to TRBD2. Germline trimming cut 4 bases from V and 5 bases from J; bases unmatched to any gene: 9. Germline CDR1 SGHRS, CDR2 YFSETQ. The CDR3 contains 15 residues. CDR3 DNA: TGCGCCAGCAGCCTCCCGGGGGGAAGGGACAATGAGCAGTTCTTC. Protein product: CASSLPGGRDNEQFF.

The chain carries TRBV7-8 and TRBJ2-7; 7 positions agree with TRBD2. CDR1 is SGHVS and CDR2 is FQNEAQ in the germline V gene. The ends lost 3 bases at V and 0 bases at J; junction bases unmatched: 5. The CDR3 sequence is 15 residues long. DNA of the CDR3: TGTGCCAGCAGCTTCGGCGGGAGTCTCTCCTACGAGCAGTACTTC. It specifies CASSFGGSLSYEQYF. Complete variable domain (other parts from reference TRBV7-8 and TRBJ2-7): GAGVSQSPRYKVAKRGQDVALRCDPISGHVSLFWYQQALGQGPEFLTYFQNEAQLDKSGLPSDRFFAERPEGSVSTLKIQRTQQEDSAVYLCASSFGGSLSYEQYFGPGTRLTVT.

Only a few counts were recorded for this clone. The CDR3 DNA reads TGTGCCAGCAGCTTCGTCGGGACAGGGGGCGAGCAGTACTTC. This gives the protein CASSFVGTGGEQYF. J is TRBJ2-7 and V is TRBV11-2, with TRBD1 matching over 11 bases. Germline V gives CDR1 SGHAT, CDR2 FQNNGV. V lost 3 bases to trimming and J lost 6 bases; unmatched junction nucleotides: 4. This CDR3 is 14 amino acids long.

The V and J genes are TRBV19 and TRBJ2-7; possibly TRBD2 for D (6 bases). The V end was cut by 6 bases, the J end by 6 bases, with 18 bases between. CDR3 length: 14 residues. Germline-derived CDR1 and CDR2 are LNHDA and SQIVND (reference sequence). DNA for the CDR3: TGTGCCAGTAGCTTGACTAGGGCCGGCTCCGAGCAGTACTTC. As protein: CASSLTRAGSEQYF.

This clone appeared once. The rearrangement uses TRBV19 and TRBJ1-2; TRBD1 might be the D (6 bases). Germline V gives CDR1 LNHDA, CDR2 SQIVND (reference sequence). The ends were cut back, 7 bases at V and 8 bases at J, with 23 bases in the middle. The CDR3 is 15 amino acids. CDR3 region: CASTDKTGPQYGYTF. CDR3 in DNA: TGTGCCAGTACCGATAAGACAGGTCCTCAGTACGGCTACACCTTC.

The chain has TRBV27 and TRBJ2-7, with TRBD2 as a possible D gene (5 bases). V was clipped by 7 bases and J by 2 bases, with 15 bases between them. CDR1 is MNHEY and CDR2 is SMNVEV in the germline V gene (reference sequence). The CDR3 has 14 residues. The CDR3 loop is CASMSAGGPYEQYF. The CDR3 DNA follows: TGTGCCAGCATGTCGGCGGGCGGCCCCTACGAGCAGTACTTC.

V usage is TRBV6-1 and J usage is TRBJ2-7; possibly TRBD2 for D (6 bases). The CDR3 has 16 amino acids. CDR1 and CDR2 (germline): MNHNS, SASEGT. Trimming took off 0 bases at V and 3 bases at J, with 15 bases between the two ends. CDR3 bases: TGTGCCAGCAGTGAAGCGCGTGCGGGGCCATACTACGAGCAGTACTTC. Protein product: CASSEARAGPYYEQYF.

CDR3 in DNA: TGTGCCAGCAGGCGGACTAGCGGCGAGCAGTTCTTC. Its translation is CASRRTSGEQFF. The chain joins TRBV6-5 to TRBJ2-1; 10 bases are shared with TRBD2. This CDR3 region has 12 residues. Germline CDR1 and CDR2: MNHEY and SVGAGI. The ends lost 6 bases at V and 10 bases at J; junction bases unmatched: 3.

This clone occurred a few times. The chain joins TRBV5-8 to TRBJ2-3; D is undetermined. Germline V gene sequence: CDR1 SGHTS, CDR2 YDEGEE. The V and J ends lost 4 bases and 0 bases respectively, with 9 bases between them. The CDR3 length is 14 residues. DNA of the CDR3: TGTGCCAGCAGCGCGCGGTTTAGCACAGATACGCAGTATTTT. As protein: CASSARFSTDTQYF. Together with reference TRBV5-8 and TRBJ2-3, the CDR3 gives the full variable domain: EAGVTQSPTHLIKTRGQQATLRCSPISGHTSVYWYQQALGLGLQFLLWYDEGEERNRGNFPPRFSGRQFPNYSSELNVNALELEDSALYLCASSARFSTDTQYFGPGTRLTVL.